The text below deals with one T cell receptor beta chain. Its antigen is unidentified. A single base separates this from a much larger clone, so it may be a read error. TCR beta rearrangements were amplified from peripheral blood genomic DNA. The data belong to a study of T cell repertoires in aging, cancer and after chemotherapy. Overall study: Donors were grouped into six age bands spanning 30 or younger through 70 or older. The full dataset contained millions of TCR reads. Broader study findings: In cancer patients, declining TCR diversity with age involved lost richness and lost evenness. Untreated cancer patients had significantly lower blood TCR diversity than age-matched healthy donors.

The CDR3 is 14 amino acids. CDR1 and CDR2 from the germline V gene are SEHNR and FQNEAQ (reference sequence). Multiplex touch-down PCR with TRB-A/B primers amplified rearranged V-D-J TRB sequences. TCRdb re-called the multiplex PCR reads through MiXCR, storing one row per CDR3 protein. The data hold more than 2,000 distinct CDR3 sequences, with roughly a quarter observed a single time. The sequencing sample was made of blood. The chain has TRBV7-9 and TRBJ1-2; D remains unclear. The sequence derives from a human donor with a solid tumor. CDR3 residues: CAISLDSPRDGYTF. The CDR3 nucleotides read TGTGCCATCAGCTTGGACTCCCCTCGGGATGGCTACACCTTC.